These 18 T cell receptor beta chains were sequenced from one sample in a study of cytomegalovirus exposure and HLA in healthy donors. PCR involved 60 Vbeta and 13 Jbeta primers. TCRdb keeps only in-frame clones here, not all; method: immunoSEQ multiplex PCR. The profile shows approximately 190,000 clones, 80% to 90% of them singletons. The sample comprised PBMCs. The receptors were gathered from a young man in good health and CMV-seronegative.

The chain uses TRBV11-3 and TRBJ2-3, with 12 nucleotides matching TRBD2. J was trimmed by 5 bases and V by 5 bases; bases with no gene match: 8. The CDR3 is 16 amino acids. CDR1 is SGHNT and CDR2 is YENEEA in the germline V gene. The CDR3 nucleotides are TGTGCCAGCAGCGCGACTAGCGGGGGTGGTTTAGATACGCAGTATTTT. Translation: CASSATSGGGLDTQYF.

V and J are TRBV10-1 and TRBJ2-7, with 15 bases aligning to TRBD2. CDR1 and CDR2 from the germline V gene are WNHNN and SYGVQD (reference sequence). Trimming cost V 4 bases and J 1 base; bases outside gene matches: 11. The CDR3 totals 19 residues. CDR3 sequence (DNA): TGCGCCAGCAGTGTCGTGACCGGGACTAGCGGGAGGCCGTCCTACGAGCAGTACTTC. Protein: CASSVVTGTSGRPSYEQYF.

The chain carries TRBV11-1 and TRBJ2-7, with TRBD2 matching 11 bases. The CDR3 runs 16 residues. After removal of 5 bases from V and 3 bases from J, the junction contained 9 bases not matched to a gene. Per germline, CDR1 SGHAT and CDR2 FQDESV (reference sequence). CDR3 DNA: TGTGCCAGCAGCCGCCCCGGGACTAGCGGTTTCTACGAGCAGTACTTC. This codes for CASSRPGTSGFYEQYF.

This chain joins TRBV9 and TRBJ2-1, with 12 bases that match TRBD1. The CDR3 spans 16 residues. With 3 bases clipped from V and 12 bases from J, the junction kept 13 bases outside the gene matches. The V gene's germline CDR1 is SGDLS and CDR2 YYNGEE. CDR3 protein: CASSETGTGGSHGQFF. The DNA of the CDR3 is TGTGCCAGCAGCGAGACAGGGACAGGGGGCTCTCATGGGCAGTTCTTC.

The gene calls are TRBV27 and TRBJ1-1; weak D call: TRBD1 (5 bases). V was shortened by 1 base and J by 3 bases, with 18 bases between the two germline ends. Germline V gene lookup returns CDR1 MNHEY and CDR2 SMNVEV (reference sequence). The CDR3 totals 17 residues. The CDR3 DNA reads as TGTGCCAGCAGTTTATTTTTTACTAGCTTGGGGCACACTGAAGCTTTCTTT. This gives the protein CASSLFFTSLGHTEAFF.

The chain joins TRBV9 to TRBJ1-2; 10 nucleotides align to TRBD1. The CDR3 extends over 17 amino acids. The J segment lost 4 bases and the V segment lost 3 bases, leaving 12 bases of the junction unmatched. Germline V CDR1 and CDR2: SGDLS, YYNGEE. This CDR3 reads CASSAGTGAQRGYGYTF. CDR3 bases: TGTGCCAGCAGCGCCGGGACAGGGGCCCAAAGAGGCTATGGCTACACCTTC.

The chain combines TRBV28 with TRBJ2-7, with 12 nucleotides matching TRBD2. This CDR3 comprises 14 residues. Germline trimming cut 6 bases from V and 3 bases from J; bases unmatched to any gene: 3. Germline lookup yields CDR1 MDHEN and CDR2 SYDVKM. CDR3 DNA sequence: TGTGCCAGCAGGTGGACTAGCGGGGACTACGAGCAGTACTTC. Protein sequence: CASRWTSGDYEQYF.

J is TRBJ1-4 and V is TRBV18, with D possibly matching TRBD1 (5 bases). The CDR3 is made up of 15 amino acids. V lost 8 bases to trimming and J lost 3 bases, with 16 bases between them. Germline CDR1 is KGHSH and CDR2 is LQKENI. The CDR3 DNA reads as TGTGCCAGCCTCTTACCGGGGGAGCCTAATGAAAAACTGTTTTTT. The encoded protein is CASLLPGEPNEKLFF.

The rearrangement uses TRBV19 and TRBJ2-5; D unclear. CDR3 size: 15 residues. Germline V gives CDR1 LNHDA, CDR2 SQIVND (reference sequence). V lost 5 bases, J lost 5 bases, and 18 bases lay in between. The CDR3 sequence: CASSGVGAVEETQYF. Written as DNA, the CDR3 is TGTGCCAGTAGTGGCGTAGGTGCGGTAGAGGAGACCCAGTACTTC. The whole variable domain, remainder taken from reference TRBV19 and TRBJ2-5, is DGGITQSPKYLFRKEGQNVTLSCEQNLNHDAMYWYRQDPGQGLRLIYYSQIVNDFQKGDIAEGYSVSREKKESFPLTVTSAQKNPTAFYLCASSGVGAVEETQYFGPGTRLLVL.

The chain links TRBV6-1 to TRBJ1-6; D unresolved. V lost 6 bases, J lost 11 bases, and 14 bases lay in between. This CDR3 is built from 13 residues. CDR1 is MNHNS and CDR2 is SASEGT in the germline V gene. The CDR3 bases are TGTGCCAGCAGCCGACCGTGGGAGGCACCCCTCCACTTT. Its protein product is CASSRPWEAPLHF.

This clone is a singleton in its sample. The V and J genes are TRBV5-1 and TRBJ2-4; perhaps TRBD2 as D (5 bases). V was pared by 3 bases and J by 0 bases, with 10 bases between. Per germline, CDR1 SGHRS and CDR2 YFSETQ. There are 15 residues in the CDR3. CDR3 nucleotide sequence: TGCGCCAGCAGCTCTCCTGAGGGAGCCAAAAACATTCAGTACTTC. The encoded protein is CASSSPEGAKNIQYF.

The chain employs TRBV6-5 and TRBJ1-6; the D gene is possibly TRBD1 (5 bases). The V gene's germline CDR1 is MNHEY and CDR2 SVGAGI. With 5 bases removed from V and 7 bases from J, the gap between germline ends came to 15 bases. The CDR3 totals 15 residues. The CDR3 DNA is TGTGCCAGCAGTCGCAAGGGGTTTCGGAATTCACCCCTCCACTTT. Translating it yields CASSRKGFRNSPLHF.

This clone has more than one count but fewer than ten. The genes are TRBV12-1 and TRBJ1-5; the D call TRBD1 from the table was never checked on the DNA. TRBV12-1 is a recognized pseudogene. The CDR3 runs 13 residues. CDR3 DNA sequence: TGTGCCAGCAGCTTTCTGGGGCTGAAGCCCCAGCATTTT. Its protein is CASSFLGLKPQHF.

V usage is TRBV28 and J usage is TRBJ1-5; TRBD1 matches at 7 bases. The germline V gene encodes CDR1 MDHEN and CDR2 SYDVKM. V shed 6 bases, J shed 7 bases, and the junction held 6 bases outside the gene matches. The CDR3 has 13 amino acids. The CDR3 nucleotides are TGTGCCAGCAGGAAGGACAGGTTACAGCCCCAGCATTTT. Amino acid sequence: CASRKDRLQPQHF.

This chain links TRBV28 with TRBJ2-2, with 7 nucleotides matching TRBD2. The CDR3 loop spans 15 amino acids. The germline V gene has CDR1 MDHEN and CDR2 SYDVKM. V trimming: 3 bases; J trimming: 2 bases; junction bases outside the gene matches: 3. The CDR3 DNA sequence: TGTGCCAGCAGTTTGGGACTATTCAACACCGGGGAGCTGTTTTTT. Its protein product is CASSLGLFNTGELFF.

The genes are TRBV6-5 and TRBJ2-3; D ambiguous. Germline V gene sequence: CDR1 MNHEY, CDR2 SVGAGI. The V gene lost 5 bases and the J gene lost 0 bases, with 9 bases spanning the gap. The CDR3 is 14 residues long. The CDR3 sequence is CASSRRFSTDTQYF. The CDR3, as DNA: TGTGCCAGCAGTCGCAGGTTCAGCACAGATACGCAGTATTTT.

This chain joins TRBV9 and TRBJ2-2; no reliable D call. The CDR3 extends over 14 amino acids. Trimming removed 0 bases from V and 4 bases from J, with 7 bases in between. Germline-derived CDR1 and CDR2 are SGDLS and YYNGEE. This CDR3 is CASSVVSLTGELFF. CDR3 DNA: TGTGCCAGCAGCGTAGTTTCCCTCACCGGGGAGCTGTTTTTT.

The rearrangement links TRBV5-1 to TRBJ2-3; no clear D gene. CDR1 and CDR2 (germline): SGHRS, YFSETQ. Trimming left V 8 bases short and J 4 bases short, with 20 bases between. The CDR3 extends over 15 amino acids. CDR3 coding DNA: TGCGCCAGACCGCCCCGTGACATATTCCCAGATACGCAGTATTTT. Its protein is CARPPRDIFPDTQYF. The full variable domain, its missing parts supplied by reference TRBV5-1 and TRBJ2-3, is KAGVTQTPRYLIKTRGQQVTLSCSPISGHRSVSWYQQTPGQGLQFLFEYFSETQRNKGNFPGRFSGRQFSNSRSEMNVSTLELGDSALYLCARPPRDIFPDTQYFGPGTRLTVL.